The 25 T cell receptor beta chains in this list originate from one sample, sequenced in a study of CD8+CD57+ T cells in acquired aplastic anemia (dated by TCRdb to 2017 to 2018). Expansion of CD8+CD57+ cells had been shown by flow cytometry in the patients chosen for sequencing. Sequenced on an Illumina HiSeq 2000. TCR beta VDJ combination and CDR3 sequence profiling used genomic DNA as the template. TCRdb itself trimmed the public reads at Q25 with fastp, ran MiXCR and retained productive beta chains. All rows with the same CDR3 protein become a single entry with the most common DNA and genes. Within this sample are about 180,000 distinct CDR3 sequences, with roughly 63% of them counted one time only. Jointly, the top ten make up under 55% of the sample. Sequenced input: sorted CD4+, CD8+, or CD8+CD57+ T cells (not recorded which) from PBMCs. These receptors all come from a human donor with aplastic anemia.

The chain joins TRBV2 to TRBJ2-3; D uncertain. Germline V gives CDR1 SNHLY, CDR2 FYNNEI. This CDR3 is built from 14 residues. The V gene lost 2 bases and the J gene lost 2 bases, with 8 bases spanning the gap. CDR3 sequence: CASSENSYTDTQYF. In nucleotides, the CDR3 is TGTGCCAGCAGTGAAAACTCCTACACAGATACGCAGTATTTT.

In its sample, this clonotype was seen a few times. The CDR3 region is CASSIDQGAGANVLTF. Written as DNA, the CDR3 is TGTGCCAGTAGTATAGATCAAGGGGCTGGGGCCAACGTCCTGACTTTC. V usage is TRBV19 and J usage is TRBJ2-6, with a weak D call TRBD1 (5 bases). Germline lookup yields CDR1 LNHDA and CDR2 SQIVND (reference sequence). V was cut by 0 bases and J by 2 bases, with 8 bases left in between. The CDR3 extends over 16 amino acids. The full variable domain, in which reference TRBV19 and TRBJ2-6 provide the parts outside the CDR3, is DGGITQSPKYLFRKEGQNVTLSCEQNLNHDAMYWYRQDPGQGLRLIYYSQIVNDFQKGDIAEGYSVSREKKESFPLTVTSAQKNPTAFYLCASSIDQGAGANVLTFGAGSRLTVL.

CDR3 DNA sequence: TGTGCCAGCAGCCCGCAATCTAGCGGGAGTAGTTACAATGAGCAGTTCTTC. Translation gives CASSPQSSGSSYNEQFF. The chain is built from TRBV7-3 and TRBJ2-1, with 10 bases aligning to TRBD2. The V gene end was trimmed by 5 bases and the J gene end by 4 bases; junction bases not matched to a gene: 11. This CDR3 spans 17 amino acids. Per the germline V gene, CDR1 is SGHTA and CDR2 is FQGTGA.

The V call is TRBV12-5, the J call TRBJ2-7; D is ambiguous. The CDR3 spans 10 residues. V was trimmed by 6 bases and J by 6 bases, leaving 6 bases between them. Germline V CDR1 and CDR2: LGHNT, FRNRAP. The CDR3 nucleotides are TGTGCTAGTGGCCCCCTCGAGCAGTACTTC. Protein sequence: CASGPLEQYF.

The chain recombines TRBV6-6 with TRBJ2-3, with 16 bases identical to TRBD2. In germline, CDR1 is MNHNY, CDR2 SVGAGI (reference sequence). J was trimmed by 6 bases and V by 7 bases; bases with no gene match: 7. The CDR3 runs to 16 residues. CDR3 sequence reads: CASKGLAGGPGDTQYF. For the CDR3, the DNA is TGTGCCAGCAAGGGACTAGCGGGGGGGCCCGGTGATACGCAGTATTTT.

V is TRBV9 and J is TRBJ2-2, with D unresolved. The CDR3 runs to 15 residues. Germline values: CDR1 SGDLS, CDR2 YYNGEE. Trimming pared 1 base from V and 7 bases from J, leaving 14 bases between. DNA for the CDR3: TGTGCCAGCAGCGTAACCCTTGTGCCTAGCGGGGAGCTGTTTTTT. Amino acid sequence: CASSVTLVPSGELFF.

Many counts were recorded for this clonotype. CDR3 in DNA: TGCGCCAGCAGCCAAGGAGGGCTTAGCAATCAGCCCCAGCATTTT. Its translation is CASSQGGLSNQPQHF. The gene calls are TRBV4-1 and TRBJ1-5; D ambiguous. The CDR3 is made up of 15 amino acids. Germline CDR1 MGHRA, CDR2 YSYEKL. V shed 1 base and J shed 0 bases, with 7 bases lying between them.

The rearrangement uses TRBV24-1 and TRBJ2-7; possible D gene TRBD1, 7 bases. The J call may be faulty, since TRBJ2-5 better matches the DNA end. Germline V lookup: CDR1 KGHDR, CDR2 SFDVKD. This CDR3 is 16 amino acids long. The CDR3 coding sequence is TGTGCCACCAGTGATCCCCCGCGGGACAGCCAAGAGACCCAGTACTTC. Residues: CATSDPPRDSQETQYF.

The rearrangement links TRBV4-1 to TRBJ2-7; maybe TRBD2 (6 bases). Germline CDR1 reads MGHRA; CDR2 reads YSYEKL. The CDR3 has 15 amino acids. Trimming stripped 0 bases from V and 3 bases from J, with 12 bases between. CDR3 in DNA: TGCGCCAGCAGCCAAGATGAGAGGACTAACTACGAGCAGTACTTC. Translation gives CASSQDERTNYEQYF.

The chain recombines TRBV24-1 with TRBJ2-1; 8 bases are a match to TRBD1. The CDR3 consists of 18 residues. CDR1 is KGHDR and CDR2 is SFDVKD in the germline V gene. After removal of 3 bases from V and 3 bases from J, the junction contained 12 bases not matched to a gene. The CDR3 spells CATSDPSLTGGLYNEQFF. CDR3 in DNA: TGTGCCACCAGTGATCCAAGCCTAACAGGGGGACTCTACAATGAGCAGTTCTTC.

The rearrangement links TRBV2 to TRBJ2-7; D remains ambiguous. Trimming cost V 3 bases and J 9 bases, with 6 bases left between them. Germline assignment: CDR1 SNHLY and CDR2 FYNNEI. The CDR3 length is 10 residues. The DNA for the CDR3 is TGTGCCAGCAGTGACGCCCGGCAGTACTTC. Residues: CASSDARQYF.

Only a few counts were recorded for this clonotype. The chain has TRBV2 and TRBJ1-3; no clear D. The CDR3 has 17 amino acids. Trimming took 0 bases from V and 0 from J, leaving 12 bases between them. Germline V gene sequence: CDR1 SNHLY, CDR2 FYNNEI. The CDR3 bases are TGTGCCAGCAGTGAAGCGGCCACGATTGTCTCTGGAAACACCATATATTTT. Translated: CASSEAATIVSGNTIYF.

The chain couples TRBV24-1 to TRBJ1-5; no firm D call. CDR1 is KGHDR and CDR2 is SFDVKD in the germline V gene. The length of the CDR3 is 15 residues. Trimming pared 4 bases from V and 0 bases from J, leaving 9 bases between. The CDR3 here is CATSDSGPSNQPQHF. The CDR3 DNA reads TGTGCCACCAGTGACTCCGGCCCTAGCAATCAGCCCCAGCATTTT.

The rearrangement links TRBV20-1 to TRBJ2-7; the D gene is possibly TRBD2 (6 bases). V was pared by 6 bases and J by 6 bases, with 21 bases between. Germline lookup yields CDR1 DFQATT and CDR2 SNEGSKA (reference sequence). The CDR3 loop spans 14 amino acids. CDR3 amino acids: CSALPPGLLPEQYF. CDR3 nucleotides: TGCAGTGCCCTTCCCCCGGGACTCTTACCCGAGCAGTACTTC.

This clonotype appeared many times. The rearrangement links TRBV29-1 to TRBJ2-7; possible D gene TRBD1, 8 bases. Germline V gene sequence: CDR1 SQVTM, CDR2 ANQGSEA. The V gene lost 6 bases and the J gene lost 4 bases, with 16 bases spanning the gap. The CDR3 length is 13 residues. CDR3 sequence reads: CSVVTGGGYEQYF. The CDR3 nucleotides are TGCAGCGTGGTCACAGGGGGGGGGTACGAGCAGTACTTC.

The rearrangement links TRBV11-2 to TRBJ2-7, with D perhaps being TRBD1 or TRBD2 (6 bases each). The CDR3 is made up of 18 amino acids. Trimming cost V 0 bases and J 2 bases, with 20 bases left between them. Looked up from germline, CDR1 is SGHAT and CDR2 is FQNNGV. In DNA form, the CDR3 reads TGTGCCAGCAGCTTAGATGGGTGGGGGGCCGAGATCACCTACGAGCAGTACTTC. It specifies CASSLDGWGAEITYEQYF.

The table lists this clonotype with a few counts. The genes are TRBV20-1 and TRBJ2-5; D not resolved. This CDR3 is built from 13 residues. Germline values: CDR1 DFQATT, CDR2 SNEGSKA (reference sequence). V lost 2 bases and J lost 3, with 10 bases in between. This CDR3 is CSARRILKETQYF. Written as DNA, the CDR3 is TGCAGTGCTAGAAGGATTCTGAAAGAGACCCAGTACTTC.

The V gene is TRBV5-6, the J gene TRBJ1-1; D uncertain. Looked up from germline, CDR1 is SGHDT and CDR2 is YYEEEE. The V end was cut by 4 bases, the J end by 4 bases, with 11 bases between. This CDR3 is 13 amino acids long. CDR3 loop: CASSGLAGTEAFF. The DNA of the CDR3 is TGTGCCAGCAGCGGTTTAGCTGGCACTGAAGCTTTCTTT.

The CDR3 is CASSANIEGGTGELFF. The CDR3 nucleotides read TGTGCCAGCAGCGCCAACATAGAAGGGGGCACCGGGGAGCTGTTTTTT. This chain links TRBV9 with TRBJ2-2; TRBD1 might be the D (6 bases). V shed 3 bases and J shed 4 bases, with 16 bases lying between them. The CDR3 totals 16 residues. Germline CDR1 and CDR2: SGDLS and YYNGEE.

The chain links TRBV7-3 to TRBJ2-7, with TRBD1 matching over 8 bases. Per the germline V gene, CDR1 is SGHTA and CDR2 is FQGTGA. The J segment lost 0 bases and the V segment lost 6 bases, leaving 7 bases of the junction unmatched. The CDR3 extends over 15 amino acids. The chain's CDR3 is CASSWKDRDSYEQYF. CDR3 nucleotide sequence: TGTGCCAGCAGTTGGAAGGACAGGGACTCCTACGAGCAGTACTTC. The whole variable domain, filled in from reference TRBV7-3 and TRBJ2-7, reads GAGVSQTPSNKVTEKGKYVELRCDPISGHTALYWYRQSLGQGPEFLIYFQGTGAADDSGLPNDRFFAVRPEGSVSTLKIQRTERGDSAVYLCASSWKDRDSYEQYFGPGTRLTVT.

The chain carries TRBV20-1 and TRBJ2-2; TRBD1 aligns across 8 bases. Germline V gene sequence: CDR1 DFQATT, CDR2 SNEGSKA (reference sequence). Trimming took 3 bases from V and 5 from J; bases not matched to a gene: 5. This CDR3 contains 14 residues. CDR3 protein: CSASGQGATGELFF. CDR3 nucleotide sequence: TGCAGTGCTAGTGGTCAGGGGGCTACCGGGGAGCTGTTTTTT.

The chain joins TRBV5-1 to TRBJ2-3; D is possibly TRBD2 (6 bases). The V end was cut by 0 bases, the J end by 2 bases, with 16 bases between. The CDR3 spans 17 residues. Germline values: CDR1 SGHRS, CDR2 YFSETQ. DNA of the CDR3: TGCGCCAGCAGCTTGGATCGACCGGCGGGGTACACAGATACGCAGTATTTT. Its translation: CASSLDRPAGYTDTQYF.

The chain uses TRBV7-9 and TRBJ2-1; D is unclear. CDR1 and CDR2 (germline): SEHNR, FQNEAQ (reference sequence). Trimming pared 1 base from V and 3 bases from J, leaving 13 bases between. The CDR3 is 16 residues long. DNA of the CDR3: TGTGCCAGCAGCTTAGGGTCAGGTCAAGGCTACAATGAGCAGTTCTTC. Translated, it gives CASSLGSGQGYNEQFF.

The rearrangement links TRBV24-1 to TRBJ2-5, with D unclear. Trimming took off 5 bases at V and 5 bases at J, with 11 bases between the two ends. This CDR3 has 13 residues. Per germline, CDR1 KGHDR and CDR2 SFDVKD. DNA for the CDR3: TGTGCCACCAGTGGCCGGGTCAGGGAGACCCAGTACTTC. Translation gives CATSGRVRETQYF.

This clonotype was counted at least ten times. The J gene is TRBJ2-7, the V gene TRBV19; a possible D gene is TRBD1 (6 bases). Germline CDR1 LNHDA, CDR2 SQIVND (reference sequence). The germline V and J ends were trimmed by 10 bases and 0 bases, with 16 bases remaining between them. The CDR3 length is 14 residues. Written as DNA, the CDR3 is TGTGCCACCACCCGGGACACATACTCCTACGAGCAGTACTTC. Its translation is CATTRDTYSYEQYF.